This T cell receptor beta chain was retrieved from a study of shared clonotypes between healthy human individuals. Whole-study results and caveats: The expectation was that sequencing depth would affect clonotype sharing among donors.

The table came from immunoSEQ multiplex PCR; TCRdb's copy has only in-frame clones and leaves some out. The sample contains about 680,000 clones, about 90% of which appear only once. On this clone itself: Its antigen is undetermined.

This CDR3 has 16 residues. Germline V CDR1 and CDR2: SGHRS, YFSETQ. Trimming left V 0 bases short and J 7 bases short, with 16 bases between. The naive CD8 population came from CD45RO-negative cells selected for CCR7, without terminally differentiated effector memory CD45RA+ cells. The J gene is TRBJ1-4, the V gene TRBV5-1; D may be TRBD1 (5 bases). The receptor was isolated from a young man in good health. The sample consisted of naive CD8+ T cells sorted from blood. CDR3 protein: CASSLGNWQGTEKLFF. The CDR3 region has the DNA TGCGCCAGCAGCTTGGGTAATTGGCAGGGTACTGAAAAACTGTTTTTT.